Below, 27 T cell receptor beta chains from the same sample are listed, as sequenced in a study of neoadjuvant anti-PD-1 for oral cavity cancer. Libraries were prepared by immunoSEQ multiplex PCR; TCRdb keeps only in-frame clonotypes and omits some of them. The sample shows more than 10,000 clones, around 60% of them seen only once. The sequences come from tumor tissue, collected before nivolumab (anti-PD-1) treatment. The receptors derive from a person between 40 and 80 years old with oral cavity squamous cell carcinoma.

The chain links TRBV20-1 to TRBJ2-3, with D hard to call. The germline CDR1 and CDR2 sequences are DFQATT and SNEGSKA (reference sequence). V was trimmed by 3 bases and J by 1 base, leaving 2 bases between them. CDR3 length equals 11 residues. The CDR3 bases are TGCAGTGCTAGCGGCACAGATACGCAGTATTTT. Translating gives CSASGTDTQYF.

The chain couples TRBV28 to TRBJ1-2; possible D gene TRBD1, 5 bases. Trimming removed 3 bases at V and 5 bases at J, with 7 bases between. The CDR3 runs 12 residues. The germline V gene encodes CDR1 MDHEN and CDR2 SYDVKM. The CDR3 DNA reads TGTGCCAGCAGTTTCGGGGGGTATGGCTACACCTTC. The encoded protein is CASSFGGYGYTF.

The CDR3 DNA follows: TGTGCCAGTAGTGTAGCGGGAGGTCAGGCCTACGAGCAGTACTTC. Protein sequence: CASSVAGGQAYEQYF. The chain combines TRBV19 with TRBJ2-7; 10 nucleotides agree with TRBD2. With 5 bases clipped from V and 2 bases from J, the junction kept 6 bases outside the gene matches. Germline V gene lookup returns CDR1 LNHDA and CDR2 SQIVND (reference sequence). The CDR3 is 15 amino acids.

By proportion, this clone is medium-sized. The chain links TRBV27 to TRBJ2-6; 13 bases line up with TRBD2. CDR1 and CDR2 (germline): MNHEY, SMNVEV (reference sequence). The V and J ends lost 5 bases and 0 bases, in that order; junction bases with no gene match: 4. The CDR3 covers 18 residues. This CDR3 is CASSPLAGGGSGANVLTF. DNA of the CDR3: TGTGCCAGCAGTCCACTAGCGGGGGGGGGCTCTGGGGCCAACGTCCTGACTTTC. Combining the CDR3 with reference TRBV27 and TRBJ2-6 gives the whole variable domain EAQVTQNPRYLITVTGKKLTVTCSQNMNHEYMSWYRQDPGLGLRQIYYSMNVEVTDKGDVPEGYKVSRKEKRNFPLILESPSPNQTSLYFCASSPLAGGGSGANVLTFGAGSRLTVL.

The chain has TRBV27 and TRBJ2-1; TRBD2 is a possible D gene (6 bases). Trimming cost V 11 bases and J 4 bases, with 15 bases left between them. The CDR3 covers 13 residues. CDR1 is MNHEY, CDR2 SMNVEV, per germline (reference sequence). In DNA form, the CDR3 reads TGTGCCTCCGGGCTAGCGCCGTACAATGAGCAGTTCTTC. Encoded protein: CASGLAPYNEQFF.

This chain links TRBV7-2 with TRBJ2-7; 9 nucleotides agree with TRBD1. The junction had 6 bases not matched to a gene; V was cut back by 5 bases and J by 7 bases. The CDR3 runs 13 residues. The V gene's germline CDR1 is SGHTA and CDR2 FQGNSA. The CDR3, as DNA: TGTGCCAGCAGCCAGGGACAGGGCTGGGAGCAGTACTTC. It codes for CASSQGQGWEQYF. Supplemented by reference TRBV7-2 and TRBJ2-7, the full variable domain reads GAGVSQSPSNKVTEKGKDVELRCDPISGHTALYWYRQSLGQGLEFLIYFQGNSAPDKSGLPSDRFSAERTGGSVSTLTIQRTQQEDSAVYLCASSQGQGWEQYFGPGTRLTVT.

CDR3 amino acids: CASSPPGRSGLAGNEQFF. The CDR3 DNA is TGTGCCAGCTCACCACCGGGGCGTAGCGGACTAGCGGGTAATGAGCAGTTCTTC. The V and J genes are TRBV18 and TRBJ2-1; 11 nucleotides align to TRBD2. This CDR3 has 18 amino acids. After removal of 0 bases from V and 7 bases from J, the junction contained 11 bases not matched to a gene. Germline-derived CDR1 and CDR2 are KGHSH and LQKENI.

The gene calls are TRBV29-1 and TRBJ1-1; 8 nucleotides match TRBD1. V lost 5 bases to trimming and J lost 1 base; unmatched junction nucleotides: 6. Germline CDR1 SQVTM, CDR2 ANQGSEA. The CDR3 extends over 14 amino acids. The CDR3 DNA sequence: TGCAGCGTTCTATCAGGGGGCTCGAACACTGAAGCTTTCTTT. Protein product: CSVLSGGSNTEAFF.

The chain couples TRBV7-8 to TRBJ2-3; D gene uncertain. V was cut by 0 bases and J by 6 bases, with 7 bases left in between. CDR1 is SGHVS and CDR2 is FQNEAQ in the germline V gene. The CDR3 spans 13 residues. CDR3 in DNA: TGTGCCAGCAGCTTAGCGACCAAGGATACGCAGTATTTT. It translates to CASSLATKDTQYF.

There are a few counts of this clone. This rearrangement joins TRBV2 to TRBJ2-7, with D unresolved. Germline CDR1 and CDR2: SNHLY and FYNNEI. This CDR3 is 14 amino acids long. Trimming left V 4 bases short and J 2 bases short, with 12 bases between. The CDR3 DNA sequence: TGTGCCAGCAGTGTGGCAGTAACAACCTACGAGCAGTACTTC. Translation gives CASSVAVTTYEQYF.

This rearrangement joins TRBV28 to TRBJ1-1; D is possibly TRBD1 (5 bases). Trimming shortened V by 1 base and J by 5 bases, and 23 bases separated the two germline ends. The V gene's germline CDR1 is MDHEN and CDR2 SYDVKM. The length of the CDR3 is 18 residues. The CDR3, as DNA: TGTGCCAGCAGTTTATTCCAGTTGAGGACACTTGGATGGACTGAAGCTTTCTTT. It codes for CASSLFQLRTLGWTEAFF.

This clone was seen a single time. The chain carries TRBV30 and TRBJ2-1, with TRBD2 matching 7 bases. The CDR3 covers 15 residues. Germline-derived CDR1 and CDR2 are GTSNPN and SVGIG (reference sequence). The ends lost 2 bases at V and 7 bases at J; junction bases unmatched: 11. The chain's CDR3 is CAWSRGGGRSNEQFF. CDR3 coding DNA: TGTGCCTGGAGTAGAGGCGGCGGGAGATCTAATGAGCAGTTCTTC. Full variable domain (rest looked up from reference TRBV30 and TRBJ2-1): SQTIHQWPATLVQPVGSPLSLECTVEGTSNPNLYWYRQAAGRGLQLLFYSVGIGQISSEVPQNLSASRPQDRQFILSSKKLLLSDSGFYLCAWSRGGGRSNEQFFGPGTRLTVL.

This clone has only a few counts. The chain recombines TRBV2 with TRBJ2-1; D might be TRBD1 (5 bases). The CDR3 is made up of 16 amino acids. With 1 base removed from V and 9 bases from J, the gap between germline ends came to 19 bases. From germline, CDR1 is SNHLY and CDR2 FYNNEI. The CDR3 reads CASSEGGLQVLTEQFF. The CDR3 DNA reads TGTGCCAGCAGTGAAGGGGGCCTCCAGGTACTTACTGAGCAGTTCTTC. Filled out from reference TRBV2 and TRBJ2-1, the complete variable domain reads EPEVTQTPSHQVTQMGQEVILRCVPISNHLYFYWYRQILGQKVEFLVSFYNNEISEKSEIFDDQFSVERPDGSNFTLKIRSTKLEDSAMYFCASSEGGLQVLTEQFFGPGTRLTVL.

V is TRBV30 and J is TRBJ2-3; the D is unclear. Germline-derived CDR1 and CDR2 are GTSNPN and SVGIG (reference sequence). Trimming removed 2 bases from V and 2 bases from J, with 14 bases in between. The CDR3 is made up of 15 amino acids. CDR3 coding DNA: TGTGCCTGGAGTAGGGTGGGCCCTTTCACAGATACGCAGTATTTT. Protein product: CAWSRVGPFTDTQYF. Looking up the rest from reference TRBV30 and TRBJ2-3 gives the full variable domain: SQTIHQWPATLVQPVGSPLSLECTVEGTSNPNLYWYRQAAGRGLQLLFYSVGIGQISSEVPQNLSASRPQDRQFILSSKKLLLSDSGFYLCAWSRVGPFTDTQYFGPGTRLTVL.

The gene calls are TRBV5-1 and TRBJ2-7; D is uncertain. CDR3 length equals 12 residues. Between the trimmed V and J ends, which lost 1 base and 3 bases, there was a span of 5 bases. The germline V gene encodes CDR1 SGHRS and CDR2 YFSETQ. The CDR3 bases are TGCGCCAGCAGCTTGACGGACTACGAGCAGTACTTC. Translating gives CASSLTDYEQYF. The variable domain in full, with the rest retrieved from reference TRBV5-1 and TRBJ2-7, is KAGVTQTPRYLIKTRGQQVTLSCSPISGHRSVSWYQQTPGQGLQFLFEYFSETQRNKGNFPGRFSGRQFSNSRSEMNVSTLELGDSALYLCASSLTDYEQYFGPGTRLTVT.

The rearrangement uses TRBV11-2 and TRBJ2-7, with TRBD1 matching over 11 bases. The germline V gene encodes CDR1 SGHAT and CDR2 FQNNGV. The CDR3 is 14 amino acids. After removal of 6 bases from V and 4 bases from J, the junction contained 5 bases not matched to a gene. The CDR3: CASRGQGELYEQYF. The CDR3 DNA is TGTGCCAGCAGGGGACAGGGGGAGCTGTACGAGCAGTACTTC. The variable domain in full, completed from reference TRBV11-2 and TRBJ2-7, reads EAGVAQSPRYKIIEKRQSVAFWCNPISGHATLYWYQQILGQGPKLLIQFQNNGVVDDSQLPKDRFSAERLKGVDSTLKIQPAKLEDSAVYLCASRGQGELYEQYFGPGTRLTVT.

The rearrangement links TRBV9 to TRBJ1-4; the match to TRBD1 covers 9 bases. Trimming took 2 bases from V and 4 from J; bases not matched to a gene: 0. Germline V gives CDR1 SGDLS, CDR2 YYNGEE. This CDR3 contains 14 residues. The DNA for the CDR3 is TGTGCCAGCAGCGTGGGACAGGGTAATGAAAAACTGTTTTTT. Its protein is CASSVGQGNEKLFF.

The chain recombines TRBV27 with TRBJ1-5; maybe TRBD1 (6 bases). The CDR3 covers 14 residues. The germline gives CDR1 MNHEY, CDR2 SMNVEV (reference sequence). V lost 3 bases to trimming and J lost 5 bases, with 11 bases between them. The DNA of the CDR3 is TGTGCCAGCAGTTTTCCGGACAGATATCAGCCCCAGCATTTT. It codes for CASSFPDRYQPQHF.

This chain links TRBV27 with TRBJ2-7, with D maybe TRBD2 (6 bases). Per germline, CDR1 MNHEY and CDR2 SMNVEV (reference sequence). The CDR3 sequence is 15 residues long. V was pared by 5 bases and J by 3 bases, with 17 bases between. The CDR3 DNA sequence: TGTGCCAGCAGTCGTCCCGGGACTCCTATCTACGAGCAGTACTTC. It specifies CASSRPGTPIYEQYF.

This clone was detected only once. This CDR3 reads CASSLQGAKQPQHF. The DNA of the CDR3 is TGTGCCAGCAGCCTTCAGGGGGCCAAGCAGCCCCAGCATTTT. The chain is built from TRBV28 and TRBJ1-5; 8 positions agree with TRBD1. The germline V gene encodes CDR1 MDHEN and CDR2 SYDVKM. The V and J ends lost 6 bases and 7 bases, in that order; junction bases with no gene match: 8. The length of the CDR3 is 14 residues.

This chain connects TRBV6-1 to TRBJ2-5; 11 positions agree with TRBD1. J gave up 5 bases and V 3 bases, and 11 bases lay outside the gene matches. The CDR3 extends over 17 amino acids. Germline-derived CDR1 and CDR2 are MNHNS and SASEGT. In nucleotides, the CDR3 is TGTGCCAGCAGTGAGGGATTTGGGACAGGGGGTCGGGAGACCCAGTACTTC. Translation: CASSEGFGTGGRETQYF.

A few counts support this clone. The V gene is TRBV6-5, the J gene TRBJ1-2, with D uncertain. In germline, CDR1 is MNHEY, CDR2 SVGAGI. Deletions cut 10 bases from V and 0 bases from J, with 9 bases between. The CDR3 has 12 amino acids. This CDR3 reads CAIKGANYGYTF. The CDR3 region has the DNA TGTGCCATCAAGGGCGCTAACTATGGCTACACCTTC.

This chain links TRBV6-1 with TRBJ1-2, with 7 bases identical to TRBD1. Germline CDR1 MNHNS, CDR2 SASEGT. The CDR3 extends over 14 amino acids. The V gene end was trimmed by 8 bases and the J gene end by 2 bases; junction bases not matched to a gene: 8. CDR3 DNA: TGTGCCAGCGGGCGGACAGGTTCAAACTATGGCTACACCTTC. Amino acids: CASGRTGSNYGYTF.

This chain uses TRBV5-1 with TRBJ2-1; 11 nucleotides align to TRBD2. Germline trimming cut 4 bases from V and 7 bases from J; bases unmatched to any gene: 10. The germline V gene has CDR1 SGHRS and CDR2 YFSETQ. This CDR3 is built from 16 residues. CDR3 in amino acids: CASSPVAGGTGNEQFF. CDR3 coding DNA: TGCGCCAGCAGCCCGGTAGCGGGAGGGACAGGGAATGAGCAGTTCTTC.

This sequence joins TRBV10-1 and TRBJ2-7; D is perhaps TRBD1 or TRBD2 (5 bases each). V dropped 2 bases and J dropped 7 bases, with 6 bases sitting between them. The CDR3 spans 11 residues. Germline loops: CDR1 WNHNN, CDR2 SYGVQD (reference sequence). In nucleotides, the CDR3 is TGCGCCAGCAGTGAGGGGGGAGAGCAGTACTTC. Translation: CASSEGGEQYF.

The chain has TRBV7-9 and TRBJ2-7; D possibly corresponds to TRBD1 (6 bases). The germline V gene encodes CDR1 SEHNR and CDR2 FQNEAQ (reference sequence). The CDR3 has 13 residues. With 5 bases removed from V and 6 bases from J, the gap between germline ends came to 14 bases. In DNA, the CDR3 is TGTGCCAGCAGCGGACGGCTGGGGGCCGAGCAGTACTTC. Protein: CASSGRLGAEQYF.

This clone was counted only a few times. The chain employs TRBV9 and TRBJ2-2; no definite D call. The V end lost 4 bases, the J end lost 6 bases, and 13 bases lay between the germline ends. The CDR3 length is 14 residues. Germline-derived CDR1 and CDR2 are SGDLS and YYNGEE. The CDR3 DNA reads as TGTGCCAGCAGCCCTTCGGTGGGTCCCGGGGAGCTGTTTTTT. It is translated as CASSPSVGPGELFF.